This T cell receptor beta chain comes out of a study of blood T cell repertoires in COVID-19. Overall study context: Sources were T cells, B-cell-depleted T cells, or PBMCs; the material itself was cDNA or gDNA.

The table came from immunoSEQ multiplex PCR; TCRdb's copy has only in-frame clones and leaves some out. The sample yields about 260,000 clones, about nine tenths seen once. Germline lookup yields CDR1 MNHEY and CDR2 SVGAGI. The V and J ends lost 2 bases and 6 bases, in that order; junction bases with no gene match: 11. The CDR3 consists of 16 residues. The V gene is TRBV6-5, the J gene TRBJ1-1, with TRBD1 identical over 8 bases. What was sequenced was peripheral blood. This clonotype was sampled from a woman aged 35 to 49 with acute or convalescent COVID-19. The CDR3 region has the DNA TGTGCCAGCAGTTACCGGCAGGGGGCTATAAGTGCTGAAGCTTTCTTT. The encoded protein is CASSYRQGAISAEAFF.